This T cell receptor beta chain was obtained from a study of T-cell memory formation after mild COVID-19. Turning to the study itself: Each donor largely had its own TCR clusters. Findings and caveats of the study: Researchers found some responding clones in pre-infection memory, a sign that cross-reactive memory joined.

TCRdb passed the 5' RACE reads through MiXCR, listing each CDR3 protein once. The profile shows roughly 450,000 distinct CDR3 sequences, about 20% of them singletons. Of note for this clonotype: Its antigen is still unknown.

The source is an adult woman who had mild COVID-19 (a few samples of this study predate the infection). Cell type and time point are not known. Sequencing was performed on PBMCs or a T cell subset sorted from them (not recorded which).

The CDR3 spells CATSDSRTDYLSGANVLTF. CDR3 nucleotide sequence: TGTGCCACCAGTGATTCCAGGACAGATTATTTATCTGGGGCCAACGTCCTGACTTTC. The chain carries TRBV24-1 and TRBJ2-6, with a possible D match to TRBD1 (6 bases). The CDR3 extends over 19 amino acids. Trimming removed 2 bases from V and 1 base from J, with 17 bases in between. The germline V gene encodes CDR1 KGHDR and CDR2 SFDVKD.